Listed below are T cell receptor beta chains from one sample, sequenced in a study of cytomegalovirus exposure and HLA in healthy donors. The repertoire was sequenced with immunoSEQ multiplex PCR; TCRdb's copy has only in-frame clones and lacks some. The sample contains some 140,000 clones, about 80% of which appear only once. Specimen: PBMCs. All receptors derive from a male donor in good health and CMV-seropositive. CDR3s include the opening cysteine and the closing phenylalanine or tryptophan. Fields, in order: D gene, clone size, J gene, V gene, CDR3 protein, CDR3 DNA. D genes are given only for firm matches. Rows give clone size only sometimes, using once, few, many, or a class for an expanded clone.

.,.,TRBJ1-2,TRBV6-1,CASSESGYTF,TGTGCCAGCAGTGAGAGCGGCTACACCTTC
.,.,TRBJ1-4,TRBV7-9,CASSLPGVGEKLFF,TGTGCCAGCAGCTTACCAGGGGTCGGTGAAAAACTGTTTTTT
.,.,TRBJ2-7,TRBV2,CASSEGGVRYEQYF,TGTGCCAGCAGTGAAGGGGGGGTTCGCTACGAGCAGTACTTC
.,.,TRBJ2-5,TRBV10-3,CAISKDGVETQYF,TGTGCCATCAGCAAGGACGGGGTCGAGACCCAGTACTTC
.,.,TRBJ2-5,TRBV5-1,CASSGRPQETQYF,TGCGCCAGCAGCGGGAGGCCACAAGAGACCCAGTACTTC
.,.,TRBJ1-2,TRBV18,CASSQRPDYNYGYTF,TGTGCCAGCTCACAACGCCCGGACTATAACTATGGCTACACCTTC
.,.,TRBJ2-7,TRBV7-7,CASSLGQGKTYEQYF,TGTGCTAGCAGCTTAGGTCAGGGGAAAACCTACGAGCAGTACTTC
TRBD1,.,TRBJ2-7,TRBV6-1,CASSERSSGQGWNEQYF,TGTGCCAGCAGTGAACGTTCCTCCGGACAGGGGTGGAACGAGCAGTACTTC
.,.,TRBJ1-1,TRBV5-1,CASSLYRGSHTEAFF,TGCGCCAGCAGCTTGTACCGGGGAAGTCACACTGAAGCTTTCTTT
.,few,TRBJ1-1,TRBV5-5,CASTPGNRDTEAFF,TGTGCCAGCACCCCGGGGAACAGGGACACTGAAGCTTTCTTT
TRBD1,.,TRBJ2-7,TRBV7-8,CASSLVRGQAYEQYF,TGTGCCAGCAGCTTAGTAAGGGGGCAGGCCTACGAGCAGTACTTC
.,once,TRBJ1-1,TRBV19,CASSIANRGEVADTEAFF,TGTGCCAGCTCGATAGCGAACCGGGGCGAAGTAGCGGACACTGAAGCTTTCTTT
.,few,TRBJ2-6,TRBV2,CASKRGSGANVLTF,TGTGCCAGCAAAAGGGGATCTGGGGCCAACGTCCTGACTTTC
.,.,TRBJ1-2,TRBV25-1,CASSESNYGQTYGYTF,TGTGCCAGCAGTGAATCTAACTATGGACAGACGTATGGCTACACCTTC
TRBD1,.,TRBJ1-6,TRBV10-2,CASVTGAAGDSPLHF,TGCGCCAGCGTCACAGGGGCTGCTGGGGATTCACCCCTCCACTTT
.,.,TRBJ2-1,TRBV10-2,CASSGEAAYNEQFF,TGCGCCAGCAGTGGGGAGGCCGCCTACAATGAGCAGTTCTTC
TRBD2,.,TRBJ2-2,TRBV13,CASSPDGTSGTNTGELFF,TGTGCCAGCAGCCCCGACGGGACTAGCGGGACGAACACCGGGGAGCTGTTTTTT
.,once,TRBJ1-6,TRBV6-5,CASSYRPGAHNSPLHF,TGTGCCAGCAGTTACCGGCCAGGGGCACATAATTCACCCCTCCACTTT
.,few,TRBJ1-6,TRBV14,CASSQWSYEKNSPLHF,TGTGCCAGCAGCCAATGGTCATACGAGAAGAATTCACCCCTCCACTTT
TRBD1,.,TRBJ2-3,TRBV10-3,CAISPQPGTGGGGLAFRSTDTQYF,TGTGCCATCAGTCCTCAACCCGGGACAGGGGGCGGGGGACTAGCTTTCCGAAGCACAGATACGCAGTATTTT
TRBD1,.,TRBJ2-7,TRBV28,CASSLPPLTGPEQYF,TGTGCCAGCAGTTTACCCCCCCTGACAGGGCCAGAGCAGTACTTC
TRBD2,.,TRBJ2-7,TRBV4-3,CASSPLAGVTEQYF,TGCGCCAGCAGCCCCCTCGCGGGAGTAACCGAGCAGTACTTC
.,once,TRBJ2-2,TRBV11-2,CASSPPTRTGELFF,TGTGCCAGCAGCCCTCCCACGAGGACCGGGGAGCTGTTTTTT
.,.,TRBJ2-1,TRBV27,CASSFRGTNEQFF,TGTGCCAGCAGTTTTCGGGGGACCAATGAGCAGTTCTTC
.,.,TRBJ2-3,TRBV15,CATSSLQATSTDTQYF,TGTGCCACCAGCAGCCTCCAAGCGACTAGCACAGATACGCAGTATTTT
TRBD1,.,TRBJ1-6,TRBV5-1,CASSLFGTGSNSPLHF,TGCGCCAGCAGCTTGTTCGGGACAGGGAGTAATTCACCCCTCCACTTT
.,.,TRBJ2-5,TRBV2,CASSPEWETQYF,TGTGCCAGCAGTCCCGAGTGGGAGACCCAGTACTTC
.,.,TRBJ2-2,TRBV4-1,CASSQALATGELFF,TGCGCCAGCAGCCAAGCTTTAGCAACCGGGGAGCTGTTTTTT
.,.,TRBJ2-5,TRBV5-8,CASSLAQETQYF,TGTGCCAGCAGCTTGGCGCAAGAGACCCAGTACTTC
TRBD2,.,TRBJ2-1,TRBV5-1,CASSTGLAGGPVNEQFF,TGCGCCAGCAGCACGGGACTAGCGGGAGGGCCGGTCAATGAGCAGTTCTTC
.,.,TRBJ2-7,TRBV7-2,CASSPQAKDYEQYF,TGTGCCAGCAGCCCCCAGGCCAAGGATTACGAGCAGTACTTC
.,.,TRBJ1-6,TRBV4-1,CASSQDGTGGISPLHF,TGCGCCAGCAGCCAAGATGGAACGGGAGGTATTTCACCCCTCCACTTT
TRBD2,.,TRBJ2-1,TRBV5-4,CASTPPGTRSPIAGGEQFF,TGTGCCAGCACGCCACCCGGGACGAGGTCCCCCATAGCGGGGGGTGAGCAGTTCTTC
TRBD1,.,TRBJ2-7,TRBV6-1,CASSPLGTGTYEQYF,TGTGCCAGCAGCCCCCTAGGGACAGGTACCTACGAGCAGTACTTC
.,.,TRBJ1-5,TRBV19,CASSIQQGLGPQHF,TGTGCCAGTAGTATCCAACAGGGTCTGGGTCCCCAGCATTTT
TRBD2,.,TRBJ2-7,TRBV29-1,CSVEHPWTSLSYEQYF,TGCAGCGTTGAGCACCCTTGGACTAGCCTAAGCTACGAGCAGTACTTC
.,few,TRBJ2-1,TRBV4-2,CASSQERGRLNNEQFF,TGTGCCAGCAGCCAAGAGAGAGGGAGGCTCAACAATGAGCAGTTCTTC
TRBD2,.,TRBJ2-3,TRBV27,CASSGHGTSGVSDTQYF,TGTGCCAGCAGTGGACATGGGACTAGCGGGGTTTCAGATACGCAGTATTTT
.,.,TRBJ1-3,TRBV6-5,CASSYSSMSSGNTIYF,TGTGCCAGCAGTTACTCGAGTATGAGCTCTGGAAACACCATATATTTT
TRBD2,.,TRBJ2-5,TRBV7-9,CASSLGASGSQETQYF,TGTGCCAGCAGCTTAGGGGCTAGCGGGAGCCAAGAGACCCAGTACTTC
.,few,TRBJ1-5,TRBV6-1,CASSDRDNRQHF,TGTGCCAGCAGTGACAGGGACAACCGCCAGCATTTT
.,.,TRBJ2-4,TRBV4-1,CASSQGLPLEAKNIQYF,TGCGCCAGCAGCCAGGGGCTCCCGCTAGAAGCCAAAAACATTCAGTACTTC
TRBD1,once,TRBJ1-6,TRBV13,CASSKDRGGILLHF,TGTGCCAGCAGCAAGGACAGGGGTGGTATTCTCCTCCACTTT
TRBD1,.,TRBJ2-2,TRBV28,CASSTDRGSGTGELFF,TGTGCCAGCAGTACGGACAGGGGCTCTGGCACCGGGGAGCTGTTTTTT
.,.,TRBJ2-5,TRBV14,CASSHGTGHGPQYF,TGTGCCAGCAGCCATGGGACTGGACACGGGCCCCAGTACTTC
TRBD2,.,TRBJ2-7,TRBV2,CASSPGLAGVYEQYF,TGTGCCAGCAGCCCGGGACTAGCGGGAGTCTACGAGCAGTACTTC
TRBD1,.,TRBJ2-5,TRBV25-1,CASSEGGRTGDRETQYF,TGTGCCAGCAGTGAAGGGGGGAGGACAGGGGACCGGGAGACCCAGTACTTC
.,.,TRBJ2-6,TRBV7-5,CARSLRDRSSGANVLTF,TGTGCCAGAAGCTTACGGGACAGGTCCTCTGGGGCCAACGTCCTGACTTTC
TRBD1,.,TRBJ1-5,TRBV28,CASTSWGQGVYQPQHF,TGTGCCAGCACCTCATGGGGACAGGGGGTTTATCAGCCCCAGCATTTT
TRBD1,.,TRBJ2-1,TRBV6-5,CASSSQNRGKNEQFF,TGTGCCAGCAGTAGCCAGAACAGGGGTAAGAATGAGCAGTTCTTC
.,.,TRBJ1-1,TRBV5-4,CASSLAGTNTEAFF,TGTGCCAGCAGCTTGGCGGGGACAAACACTGAAGCTTTCTTT